This T cell receptor (beta chain) was profiled in a study of monozygotic twins with inflammatory bowel disease. TCRdb processed the 5' RACE reads again and assigns one entry to each CDR3 protein, with no DNA. The sample spans approximately 380,000 distinct CDR3 sequences; the ten largest clones claim 2.5% to 3%. Germline CDR1 is SGHVS and CDR2 is FQNEAQ. CDR3 length equals 15 residues. The sequencing sample was made of blood. This TCR was recovered from a human donor with ulcerative colitis or Crohn's disease, or a healthy co-twin of an affected twin (not recorded which). The V gene is TRBV7-8, the J gene TRBJ1-5; absent DNA, TCRdb's TRBD1 call cannot be checked. The CDR3 loop reads CACGTGDRGNQPQHF.